This TCR beta chain was observed in a study of blood T cell repertoires in COVID-19 (TCRdb year 2020). Background on the whole study: Samples from collaborators originated in the United States, Italy and Spain and spanned both the acute and convalescent phases of COVID-19. The prospective study material was composed of cDNA or gDNA derived from T cells, B-cell-depleted T cells, or PBMCs. The dataset comprised deeply sampled blood TCRbeta repertoires from subjects exposed to, actively infected with, or recovered from COVID-19. The repertoires were released in a freely available public database intended as a resource for research on the immune response to SARS-CoV-2. The samples were drawn from two sources: the first 160 participants of the ongoing ImmuneRACE study, and about 1,300 subjects contributed by 6 global collaborators. Nearly every sample came with metadata listing a de-identified subject ID, COVID-19 status, age in years and sex. Where available, HLA class I and class II types were taken from metadata supplied by the sample provider and were not determined by assay-based typing.

Including cysteine and phenylalanine, the CDR3 has 15 amino acids. Only the CDR3 DNA stays, 45 bases, in frame from base 1. V was cut back by 7 bases and J by 2 bases, leaving a gap of 15 bases between them. The germline V gene supplies CDR1 MDHEN and CDR2 SYDVKM. Of note for this clone: The antigen this receptor binds is unknown. No much larger clone is present one base from it, and per-base qualities are unavailable.

TCRbeta CDR3 regions were amplified from genomic DNA by means of the immunoSEQ Assay, a bias-controlled multiplex PCR. The paper's data handling went like this. Nucleated cell counts per sample were estimated from amplification of reference gene primers within the assay. To quantify the absolute abundance of each unique TCRbeta CDR3 rearrangement, sequence reads were collapsed and filtered. For each sample, productive Simpson clonality was calculated as the square root of Simpson's diversity index across productive rearrangements. TCRdb's version of the immuneACCESS table is confined to in-frame rearrangements and falls short of the full clone set. An unresolved V gene accounts for under half of the shortfall where checked; the remainder is of unknown origin. Clonal size and the V and J genes are those of that table, whereas D and trimming came from the DNA. In this sample the table shows about 200,000 clones, nearly 90% of which occur a single time. The top ten hold 15% to 20% of the sample.

The study at large found these results: Clinical and demographic metadata were provided uncurated, with the amount varying by source and participant.

One collaborating source in Seattle enrolled patients while the patients were actively infected and followed the patients over time throughout the course of disease. Whole blood was collected in K2EDTA tubes by collaborating institutions according to the institutions' own protocols. For TCRbeta analysis, collaborator samples were shipped as frozen whole blood, as isolated PBMCs, or as DNA extracted from either sample type. Sample: peripheral blood. The clonotype comes from a man aged 45 to 65 with COVID-19, enrolled during active disease. The chain is made from TRBV28 and TRBJ1-5; perhaps TRBD1 is the D gene, with 5 bases matching. The CDR3 is CASTKGPRGNQPQHF. The bases are TGTGCCAGCACCAAAGGCCCCAGGGGCAATCAGCCCCAGCATTTT. The reference TRBV28 and TRBJ1-5 proteins fill in what lies around the CDR3, so the full variable domain reads DVKVTQSSRYLVKRTGEKVFLECVQDMDHENMFWYRQDPGLGLRLIYFSYDVKMKEKGDIPEGYSVSREKKERFSLILESASTNQTSMYLCASTKGPRGNQPQHFGDGTRLSIL.